This TCR beta chain was sequenced during a study of T-cell memory formation after mild COVID-19. Whole-study context: Largely donor-specific sequence clusters came from two donors.

With constant-segment primers, 5'RACE yielded cDNA libraries of TCR alpha and TCR beta that carried sample barcodes and UMIs. Each CDR3 protein is one row after TCRdb ran MiXCR on the 5' RACE reads. Here the sample spans around 470,000 distinct CDR3 sequences, 20% being singletons. Germline-derived CDR1 and CDR2 are DFQATT and SNEGSKA (reference sequence). The V end lost 6 bases, the J end lost 2 bases, and 20 bases lay between the germline ends. CDR3 length: 15 amino acids. This clonotype occurred a few times. Material: PBMCs or a T cell subset sorted from them (not recorded which). The chain uses TRBV20-1 and TRBJ2-7, with D uncertain. This receptor was obtained from an adult woman who had mild COVID-19 (a few samples of this study predate the infection). Cell type and time point are not known. The CDR3: CSAQEAVGSTYEQYF. The DNA of the CDR3 is TGCAGTGCGCAAGAGGCGGTCGGTAGCACCTACGAGCAGTACTTC.